The rows below give T cell receptor beta chains drawn from one sample of a study of OX40 agonist ivuxolimab in advanced cancers. Generated by immunoSEQ multiplex PCR, the TCRdb table keeps only in-frame clones and is missing some. The top ten clones hold roughly 1.4% of a sample with some 68,000 clones, about 80% of them seen once. The source material was CD4+ or CD8+ T cells sorted from blood, sampled in a trial of the OX40 agonist ivuxolimab. These receptors were taken from an adult with an advanced solid tumor such as melanoma, head and neck, liver or kidney cancer. Each CDR3 is given with its conserved first and last residue. The D gene is left open where the match is weak. Some rows mark clone size as missing; the rest say once, few, many or name a class of expanded clone.

d_call	clone_size	v_call	j_call	cdr3_aa	cdr3_nt
TRBD2	NA	TRBV29-1	TRBJ2-1	CSSSGTSGSLSSYNEQFF	TGCAGCAGCTCCGGGACTAGCGGCAGTCTAAGCTCCTACAATGAGCAGTTCTTC
NA	NA	TRBV7-8	TRBJ2-7	CASSLAGLSYEQYF	TGTGCCAGCAGCTTAGCAGGTTTGTCCTACGAGCAGTACTTC
TRBD1	NA	TRBV11-2	TRBJ1-6	CASSWTGVANSPLHF	TGTGCCAGCAGCTGGACAGGGGTCGCCAATTCACCCCTCCACTTT
NA	NA	TRBV9	TRBJ2-7	CASSLGTATTYEQYF	TGTGCCAGCAGCCTGGGGACGGCGACTACCTACGAGCAGTACTTC
NA	NA	TRBV5-6	TRBJ2-7	CASSLAGGRGQYF	TGTGCCAGCAGCTTGGCGGGGGGCCGTGGGCAGTACTTC
NA	NA	TRBV11-3	TRBJ1-3	CASSLRYPVTITSGNTIYF	TGTGCCAGCAGCTTACGTTACCCCGTGACCATTACCTCTGGAAACACCATATATTTT
NA	few	TRBV19	TRBJ1-4	CASRRREATNEKLFF	TGTGCCAGTAGACGGCGTGAGGCAACTAATGAAAAACTGTTTTTT
NA	NA	TRBV4-2	TRBJ1-4	CASSPRTDTTNEKLFF	TGTGCCAGCAGCCCCCGGACCGACACCACTAATGAAAAACTGTTTTTT
NA	NA	TRBV6-1	TRBJ1-2	CASSVEMAANYGYTF	TGTGCCAGCAGTGTAGAGATGGCCGCTAACTATGGCTACACCTTC
NA	NA	TRBV14	TRBJ1-5	CASSQEPHYSNQPQHF	TGTGCCAGCAGCCAAGAACCACACTATAGCAATCAGCCCCAGCATTTT
NA	NA	TRBV6-6	TRBJ1-2	CASSYFTSEIGGYTF	TGTGCCAGCAGTTACTTCACAAGCGAGATTGGTGGCTACACCTTC
NA	NA	TRBV5-6	TRBJ2-3	CASSLSLHTDTQYF	TGTGCCAGCAGCTTGAGTCTCCACACAGATACGCAGTATTTT
NA	NA	TRBV5-6	TRBJ2-2	CASSLNRDTGELFF	TGTGCCAGCAGCTTAAACAGGGACACCGGGGAGCTGTTTTTT
TRBD1	NA	TRBV25-1	TRBJ1-1	CASSPDRTNTEAFF	TGTGCCAGCAGCCCGGACAGGACTAACACTGAAGCTTTCTTT
TRBD1	few	TRBV7-7	TRBJ2-2	CASSLGTGGPGELFF	TGTGCCAGCAGCTTGGGGACAGGGGGTCCCGGGGAGCTGTTTTTT
NA	NA	TRBV6-1	TRBJ2-7	CASSEWYEQYF	TGTGCCAGCAGTGAATGGTACGAGCAGTACTTC
NA	NA	TRBV5-6	TRBJ2-4	CASSVTWALAKNIQYF	TGTGCCAGCAGCGTTACCTGGGCCCTGGCCAAAAACATTCAGTACTTC
TRBD1	NA	TRBV19	TRBJ1-1	CASSIDRGDTEAFF	TGTGCCAGTAGTATCGACAGGGGGGACACTGAAGCTTTCTTT
NA	once	TRBV27	TRBJ1-1	CASSLHNGGTEAFF	TGTGCCAGCAGTTTACATAACGGGGGCACTGAAGCTTTCTTT
NA	NA	TRBV7-2	TRBJ2-5	CASSLAGPFGETQYF	TGTGCCAGCAGCTTAGCCGGGCCCTTCGGAGAGACCCAGTACTTC